The 13 T cell receptor beta chains below were found in one sample sequenced in a study of cytomegalovirus exposure and HLA in healthy donors. Generated by immunoSEQ multiplex PCR, the TCRdb table keeps only in-frame clones and is missing some. The sample holds about 120,000 clones, over 65% seen once. The sample was PBMCs. These receptors were obtained from a woman in her twenties or thirties in good health and CMV-seronegative.

This chain links TRBV18 with TRBJ2-7; tentative D call: TRBD1 (5 bases). Trimming took 3 bases from V and 3 from J, leaving 15 bases between them. Germline CDR1 reads KGHSH; CDR2 reads LQKENI. This CDR3 has 15 amino acids. The CDR3 is CASSPPVAGLYEQYF. Here the CDR3 DNA reads TGTGCCAGCTCACCTCCAGTGGCAGGGCTCTACGAGCAGTACTTC. The entire variable domain, with the rest obtained from reference TRBV18 and TRBJ2-7, is as follows: NAGVMQNPRHLVRRRGQEARLRCSPMKGHSHVYWYRQLPEEGLKFMVYLQKENIIDESGMPKERFSAEFPKEGPSILRIQQVVRGDSAAYFCASSPPVAGLYEQYFGPGTRLTVT.

J is TRBJ2-7 and V is TRBV13; TRBD2 aligns across 9 bases. The CDR3 has 14 amino acids. Germline assignment: CDR1 PRHDT and CDR2 FYEKMQ (reference sequence). V trimming: 7 bases; J trimming: 3 bases; junction bases outside the gene matches: 7. As DNA, the CDR3 is TGTGCCAGCACCCTAAGACTAGCGGACTACGAGCAGTACTTC. It yields the protein CASTLRLADYEQYF.

The chain employs TRBV4-1 and TRBJ2-5; 9 bases agree with TRBD2. The CDR3 consists of 17 residues. Trimming cost V 5 bases and J 4 bases; bases outside gene matches: 14. The germline V gene has CDR1 MGHRA and CDR2 YSYEKL. CDR3 DNA sequence: TGCGCCAGCAGCGCAGACACAGCGGGGGGCCTGTTAGAGACCCAGTACTTC. It is translated as CASSADTAGGLLETQYF.

This chain connects TRBV12-5 to TRBJ2-7; D is ambiguous. The V end lost 3 bases, the J end lost 6 bases, and 6 bases lay between the germline ends. The CDR3 is 11 residues long. Germline values: CDR1 LGHNT, CDR2 FRNRAP. The CDR3 reads CASGLTFEQYF. The CDR3 nucleotides read TGTGCTAGTGGTTTAACATTCGAGCAGTACTTC.

The gene calls are TRBV19 and TRBJ2-7, with a weak D call TRBD1 (6 bases). This CDR3 is built from 14 residues. V gave up 1 base and J gave up 2 bases, with 9 bases separating them. Germline-derived CDR1 and CDR2 are LNHDA and SQIVND (reference sequence). This CDR3 is CASSIVQGTYEQYF. The CDR3 DNA reads as TGTGCCAGTAGTATAGTCCAGGGGACCTACGAGCAGTACTTC.

This sequence joins TRBV6-1 and TRBJ1-2, with 10 bases lining up with TRBD1. The CDR3 is made up of 15 amino acids. With 5 bases clipped from V and 5 bases from J, the junction kept 8 bases outside the gene matches. CDR1 is MNHNS and CDR2 is SASEGT in the germline V gene. The CDR3, as DNA: TGTGCCAGCAGTAACCGACAGGGGGCGGTTTATGGCTACACCTTC. Residues: CASSNRQGAVYGYTF.

In DNA form, the CDR3 reads TGCGCCAGCAGCTTGGGGGGGACAGGGACCGAAAAACTGTTTTTT. It codes for CASSLGGTGTEKLFF. V gene TRBV5-1 combines with J gene TRBJ1-4; 9 nucleotides match TRBD1. CDR3 size: 15 residues. The J segment lost 8 bases and the V segment lost 0 bases, leaving 5 bases of the junction unmatched. CDR1 and CDR2 from the germline V gene are SGHRS and YFSETQ.

V gene TRBV5-1 combines with J gene TRBJ1-5; 9 bases fit TRBD1. V shed 3 bases, J shed 6 bases, and the junction held 7 bases outside the gene matches. The CDR3 covers 15 residues. Germline V gives CDR1 SGHRS, CDR2 YFSETQ. CDR3 amino acids: CASSSGTGRSQPQHF. CDR3 bases: TGCGCCAGCAGCTCGGGGACAGGGAGAAGTCAGCCCCAGCATTTT.

This chain connects TRBV7-2 to TRBJ1-1, with D possibly being TRBD1 (5 bases). V gave up 4 bases and J gave up 1 base, with 7 bases separating them. There are 13 residues in the CDR3. Germline V lookup: CDR1 SGHTA, CDR2 FQGNSA. The CDR3 DNA sequence: TGTGCCAGCAGCTCCCAGGGGAACACTGAAGCTTTCTTT. It translates to CASSSQGNTEAFF.

J is TRBJ1-1 and V is TRBV25-1; maybe TRBD1 (5 bases). The V gene's germline CDR1 is MGHDK and CDR2 SYGVNS. The V end lost 2 bases, the J end lost 5 bases, and 18 bases lay between the germline ends. CDR3 length: 16 residues. CDR3 nucleotides: TGTGCCAGCAGTGAACAGGGAGGAGGATTCGGAACTGAAGCTTTCTTT. It yields the protein CASSEQGGGFGTEAFF.

This clone appeared a few times. The identical CDR3 is also encoded by other nucleotide sequences in the sample. The chain carries TRBV6-4 and TRBJ2-1, with 11 bases that match TRBD2. J lost 2 bases, V lost 3 bases, and 0 bases had no gene match. The CDR3 runs to 15 residues. CDR1 MRHNA and CDR2 SNTAGT come from the germline V gene. The CDR3 protein is CASSDSGGAYNEQFF. DNA for the CDR3: TGTGCCAGCAGTGATAGCGGGGGGGCCTACAATGAGCAGTTCTTC.

The gene calls are TRBV11-2 and TRBJ2-7, with D maybe TRBD1 (6 bases). This CDR3 contains 15 residues. Germline CDR1 reads SGHAT; CDR2 reads FQNNGV. V lost 5 bases to trimming and J lost 0 bases, with 14 bases between them. The CDR3 sequence: CASSPTGRSSYEQYF. CDR3 DNA sequence: TGTGCCAGCAGCCCCACAGGGCGCAGCTCCTACGAGCAGTACTTC.

This chain joins TRBV6-6 and TRBJ1-1; maybe TRBD1 (6 bases). Germline assignment: CDR1 MNHNY and CDR2 SVGAGI (reference sequence). The CDR3 has 14 amino acids. V lost 5 bases to trimming and J lost 5 bases, with 15 bases between them. The CDR3 sequence: CASSRYREDTEAFF. The CDR3 nucleotides read TGTGCCAGCAGTCGGTACAGGGAAGATACTGAAGCTTTCTTT.